The 14 T cell receptor beta chains presented below share a single source sample, sequenced in a study of blood T cells in healthy people across ages. A J-beta primer mix and a sample-barcoded 5' primer were used in a second PCR of about 7 to 12 cycles. TCRdb processed the 5' RACE reads anew with MiXCR; each CDR3 protein has one entry. The sample has some 1.7 million distinct CDR3 sequences; roughly 27% are singletons. Sequencing used blood. These receptors came from a woman aged 25 to 39 in good health.

This chain connects TRBV5-5 to TRBJ1-3; maybe TRBD1 (5 bases). V was clipped by 4 bases and J by 4 bases, with 15 bases between them. The germline V gene has CDR1 SGHKS and CDR2 YYEKEE (reference sequence). This CDR3 spans 15 amino acids. DNA for the CDR3: TGTGCCAGCAGCACCCTTGGGGCCAACGGAAACACCATATATTTT. The encoded protein is CASSTLGANGNTIYF.

The table lists this clonotype with a few counts. The chain uses TRBV11-2 and TRBJ2-3; D remains unclear. This CDR3 has 15 residues. The germline V gene has CDR1 SGHAT and CDR2 FQNNGV. Trimming took off 0 bases at V and 6 bases at J, with 13 bases between the two ends. The CDR3 is CASSLDKSGVDTQYF. The CDR3 region has the DNA TGTGCCAGCAGCTTAGATAAGAGTGGCGTGGATACGCAGTATTTT.

This clonotype was found many times. CDR3 coding DNA: TGTGCCAGCAGTTTACGACCCACCTACGAGCAGTACTTC. Its translation: CASSLRPTYEQYF. The genes are TRBV12-3 or TRBV12-4 and TRBJ2-7; D remains unclear. Trimming shortened V by 2 bases and J by 2 bases, and 7 bases separated the two germline ends. This CDR3 contains 13 residues.

The gene calls are TRBV6-5 and TRBJ1-3; D is ambiguous. V lost 7 bases and J lost 0, with 13 bases in between. The length of the CDR3 is 15 residues. Germline V gives CDR1 MNHEY, CDR2 SVGAGI. CDR3 sequence: CASIPPGVSGNTIYF. The DNA for the CDR3 is TGTGCCAGCATCCCCCCCGGGGTCTCTGGAAACACCATATATTTT.

This clonotype was detected only a few times. V gene TRBV20-1 combines with J gene TRBJ2-1; D gene uncertain. Germline loops: CDR1 DFQATT, CDR2 SNEGSKA (reference sequence). The CDR3 runs 12 residues. The germline V and J ends were trimmed by 0 bases and 6 bases, with 6 bases remaining between them. The CDR3 coding sequence is TGCAGTGCTAGAGAGGGGTTCAATGAGCAGTTCTTC. It is translated as CSAREGFNEQFF.

This chain's CDR3 is CASSNGLDYRYEQYF. The DNA of the CDR3 is TGTGCCAGTAGTAACGGACTAGACTATCGCTACGAGCAGTACTTC. The chain uses TRBV19 and TRBJ2-7; 7 bases line up with TRBD2. The CDR3 has 15 residues. The J segment lost 3 bases and the V segment lost 4 bases, leaving 9 bases of the junction unmatched. Germline values: CDR1 LNHDA, CDR2 SQIVND (reference sequence).

A word on this clonotype: At one of its ends the junction is not consistent with the germline gene, which may arise from a read error. The J gene is TRBJ2-1, the V gene TRBV20-1; D perhaps matches TRBD1 (5 bases). This CDR3 has 16 residues. Germline-derived CDR1 and CDR2 are DFQATT and SNEGSKA (reference sequence). CDR3 sequence (DNA): TGCAGTGCTAGAGATCACCAGGGCTTTTCCTACAATGAGCGGTTCTTC. It encodes CSARDHQGFSYNERFF.

In this sample, this clonotype turned up many times. V gene TRBV27 combines with J gene TRBJ2-7, with D possibly TRBD2 on 6 matching bases. Per the germline V gene, CDR1 is MNHEY and CDR2 is SMNVEV (reference sequence). This CDR3 contains 15 residues. V was clipped by 6 bases and J by 0 bases, with 15 bases between them. CDR3 DNA: TGTGCCAGCAGGACATTTAGCGGTAGCTCCTACGAGCAGTACTTC. It yields the protein CASRTFSGSSYEQYF.

This clonotype was recorded a few times. J is TRBJ1-2 and V is TRBV6-5, with TRBD1 as a possible D gene (5 bases). There are 14 residues in the CDR3. V was cut by 7 bases and J by 6 bases, with 18 bases left in between. The germline V gene encodes CDR1 MNHEY and CDR2 SVGAGI. The CDR3 reads CASKGARELNGYTF. The CDR3 nucleotides are TGTGCCAGCAAAGGGGCCAGGGAGTTAAATGGCTACACCTTC.

This chain uses TRBV13 with TRBJ1-5; tentatively, D is TRBD1 (6 bases). There are 13 residues in the CDR3. Germline CDR1 reads PRHDT; CDR2 reads FYEKMQ (reference sequence). Trimming left V 3 bases short and J 8 bases short, with 11 bases between. CDR3 nucleotide sequence: TGTGCCAGCAGCTTGGACAGAAGGGAGCCCCAGCATTTT. It codes for CASSLDRREPQHF.

The rearrangement uses TRBV28 and TRBJ1-1; 7 positions match TRBD1. Looked up from germline, CDR1 is MDHEN and CDR2 is SYDVKM. V lost 7 bases and J lost 1; bases outside the gene matches: 6. The CDR3 is made up of 14 amino acids. The CDR3, as DNA: TGTGCCAGCATGGTAGGGGACAGGAACACTGAAGCTTTCTTT. Its protein is CASMVGDRNTEAFF.

This clonotype was recorded at least ten times. Written as DNA, the CDR3 is TGTGCCAGCAGCTTAGTTGAGGTCAAAAACATTCAGTACTTC. The encoded protein is CASSLVEVKNIQYF. V and J are TRBV7-9 and TRBJ2-4; no clear D. Germline assignment: CDR1 SEHNR and CDR2 FQNEAQ (reference sequence). The CDR3 totals 14 residues. V was pared by 1 base and J by 3 bases, with 7 bases between. The entire variable domain, with the rest obtained from reference TRBV7-9 and TRBJ2-4, is as follows: DTGVSQNPRHKITKRGQNVTFRCDPISEHNRLYWYRQTLGQGPEFLTYFQNEAQLEKSRLLSDRFSAERPKGSFSTLEIQRTEQGDSAMYLCASSLVEVKNIQYFGAGTRLSVL.

This chain joins TRBV6-5 and TRBJ2-1; a possible D gene is TRBD2 (5 bases). The CDR3 covers 15 residues. Germline loops: CDR1 MNHEY, CDR2 SVGAGI. V was pared by 2 bases and J by 6 bases, with 14 bases between. CDR3 coding DNA: TGTGCCAGCAGTTACATGAGAGGGCCTCCCAATGAGCAGTTCTTC. It yields the protein CASSYMRGPPNEQFF.

The chain employs TRBV28 and TRBJ1-4, with 7 positions matching TRBD1. The V gene end was trimmed by 4 bases and the J gene end by 8 bases; junction bases not matched to a gene: 4. This CDR3 is built from 13 residues. Looked up from germline, CDR1 is MDHEN and CDR2 is SYDVKM. The CDR3 coding sequence is TGTGCCAGCAGTTCATACAGGGGAGAAAAACTGTTTTTT. Its protein product is CASSSYRGEKLFF.